This TCR beta chain derives from a study of early T cells in non-severe SARS-CoV-2 infection. Across the study: Sequenced material consisted of bulk RNA (from unsorted whole blood), and chains were unpaired.

In the library, individual cDNA molecules carried attached unique molecular identifiers. Each CDR3 protein gets one entry after TCRdb re-called the 5' RACE reads with MiXCR. The data contain tens of thousands of distinct CDR3 sequences, around 6% of them singletons. Losses at the gene ends were 5 bases for V and 10 bases for J; bases not matched to a gene: 12. Germline CDR1 reads SGHTA; CDR2 reads FQGNSA. This CDR3 contains 15 residues. The receptor comes from an adult who was a healthcare worker with PCR-confirmed SARS-CoV-2 infection or an uninfected control (not recorded which). The source material was whole blood. The V call is TRBV7-2, the J call TRBJ2-1; 9 nucleotides align to TRBD2. CDR3 loop: CASSLMAGGPREQFF. In DNA form, the CDR3 reads TGTGCCAGCAGCCTAATGGCGGGAGGGCCTCGCGAGCAGTTCTTC.